This TCR beta chain is from a study of T cell clonality in common variable immunodeficiency. Study findings and constraints: TCRbeta clonality was increased in CVID versus healthy controls. Reportedly, TCR beta sequences from common variable immunodeficiency showed fewer deletions and N-nucleotide insertions. Fewer TCRbeta clones were shared among CVID subjects than controls. What drives increased CVID clonality needs T cell subpopulation sequencing.

With V trimmed by 7 bases and J by 3 bases, 5 bases remained unmatched. In germline, CDR1 is LNHDA, CDR2 SQIVND (reference sequence). The CDR3 consists of 14 residues. This clone was seen ten or more times. Its antigen is undetermined. The read halts 3 residues ahead of the CDR3 end, with the missing end drawn from the germline J gene. Produced via immunoSEQ multiplex PCR; TCRdb's table is partial and in-frame only. This repertoire holds roughly 32,000 clones, and none appear only once. The clonotype was recovered from a person aged 18 to 75 in good health. This chain uses TRBV19 with TRBJ2-3, with TRBD2 identical over 9 bases. The sequencing sample was made of peripheral blood mononuclear cells. This CDR3 reads CASTPSGMTDTQYF. The sequenced CDR3 bases are TGTGCCAGTACCCCTAGCGGGATGACAGATACG.